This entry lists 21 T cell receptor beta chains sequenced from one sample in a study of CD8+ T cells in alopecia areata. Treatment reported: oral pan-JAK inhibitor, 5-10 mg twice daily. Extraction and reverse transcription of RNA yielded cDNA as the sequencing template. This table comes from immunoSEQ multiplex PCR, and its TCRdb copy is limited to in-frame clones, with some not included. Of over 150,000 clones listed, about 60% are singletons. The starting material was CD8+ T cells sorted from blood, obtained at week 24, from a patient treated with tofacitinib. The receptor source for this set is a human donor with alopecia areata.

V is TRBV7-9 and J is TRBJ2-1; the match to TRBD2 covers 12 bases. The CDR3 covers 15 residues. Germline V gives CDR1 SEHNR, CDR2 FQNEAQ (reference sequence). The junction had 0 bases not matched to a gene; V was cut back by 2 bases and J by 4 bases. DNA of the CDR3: TGTGCCAGCAGCTTAACTAGCGGGGGGTACAATGAGCAGTTCTTC. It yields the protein CASSLTSGGYNEQFF.

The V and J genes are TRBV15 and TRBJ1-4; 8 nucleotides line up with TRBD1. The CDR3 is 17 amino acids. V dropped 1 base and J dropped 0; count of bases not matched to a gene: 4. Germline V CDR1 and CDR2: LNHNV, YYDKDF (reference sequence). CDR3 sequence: CATSRGTGTATNEKLFF. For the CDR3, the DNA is TGTGCCACCAGCAGAGGGACAGGGACGGCAACTAATGAAAAACTGTTTTTT. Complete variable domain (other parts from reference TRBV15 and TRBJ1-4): DAMVIQNPRYQVTQFGKPVTLSCSQTLNHNVMYWYQQKSSQAPKLLFHYYDKDFNNEADTPDNFQSRRPNTSFCFLDIRSPGLGDTAMYLCATSRGTGTATNEKLFFGSGTQLSVL.

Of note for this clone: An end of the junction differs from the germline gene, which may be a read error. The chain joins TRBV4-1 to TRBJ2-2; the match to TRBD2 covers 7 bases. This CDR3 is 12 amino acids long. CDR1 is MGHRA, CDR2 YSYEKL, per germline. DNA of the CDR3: TGCGCCAGCGGCCATAGCGGGGGGGAGCTGTTTTTT. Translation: CASGHSGGELFF.

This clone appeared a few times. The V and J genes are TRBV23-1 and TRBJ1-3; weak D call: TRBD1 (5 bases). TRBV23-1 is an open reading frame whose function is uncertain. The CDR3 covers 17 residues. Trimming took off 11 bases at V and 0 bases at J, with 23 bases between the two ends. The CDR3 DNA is TGCGCCCCCCTGGCCCCCACGGACACCTACTCTGGAAACACCATATATTTT. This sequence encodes CAPLAPTDTYSGNTIYF.

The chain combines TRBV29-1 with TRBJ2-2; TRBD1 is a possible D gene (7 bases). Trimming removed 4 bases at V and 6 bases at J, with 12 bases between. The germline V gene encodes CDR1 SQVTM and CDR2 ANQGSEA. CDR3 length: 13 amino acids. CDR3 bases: TGCAGCGTTGCAGGCAGGGGGGCCGGGGAGCTGTTTTTT. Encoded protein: CSVAGRGAGELFF.

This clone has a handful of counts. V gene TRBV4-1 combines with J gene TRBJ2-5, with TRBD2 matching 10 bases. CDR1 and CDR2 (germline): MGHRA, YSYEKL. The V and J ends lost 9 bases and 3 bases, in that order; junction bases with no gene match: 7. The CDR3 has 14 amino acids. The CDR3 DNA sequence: TGCGCCAGAGGATGGACTAGCGGTAAAGAGACCCAGTACTTC. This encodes CARGWTSGKETQYF.

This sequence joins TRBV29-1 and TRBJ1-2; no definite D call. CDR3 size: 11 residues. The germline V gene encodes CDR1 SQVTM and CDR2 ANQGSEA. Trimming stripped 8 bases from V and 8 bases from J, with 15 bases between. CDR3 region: CSLTAEDGYTF. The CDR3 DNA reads TGCAGCCTTACAGCCGAGGACGGCTACACCTTC.

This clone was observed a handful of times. The CDR3 reads CAISGGLASSYNEQFF. As DNA, the CDR3 is TGTGCCATCAGTGGGGGACTAGCTTCGTCCTACAATGAGCAGTTCTTC. The rearrangement links TRBV10-3 to TRBJ2-1; 9 bases fit TRBD2. With V trimmed by 4 bases and J by 1 base, 5 bases remained unmatched. The CDR3 sequence is 16 residues long. The germline V gene encodes CDR1 ENHRY and CDR2 SYGVKD.

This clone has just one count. The CDR3 here is CASSGPRNYGYTF. Here the CDR3 DNA reads TGTGCCAGCAGTGGGCCCAGGAACTATGGCTACACCTTC. This rearrangement joins TRBV25-1 to TRBJ1-2; no firm D call. V lost 4 bases, J lost 2 bases, and 8 bases lay in between. The CDR3 covers 13 residues. Germline values: CDR1 MGHDK, CDR2 SYGVNS.

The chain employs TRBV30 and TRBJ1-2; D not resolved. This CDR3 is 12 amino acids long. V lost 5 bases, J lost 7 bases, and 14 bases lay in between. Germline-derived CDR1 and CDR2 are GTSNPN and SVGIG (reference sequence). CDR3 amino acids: CAWGGPRGGYTF. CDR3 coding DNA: TGTGCCTGGGGCGGGCCTCGAGGTGGCTACACCTTC.

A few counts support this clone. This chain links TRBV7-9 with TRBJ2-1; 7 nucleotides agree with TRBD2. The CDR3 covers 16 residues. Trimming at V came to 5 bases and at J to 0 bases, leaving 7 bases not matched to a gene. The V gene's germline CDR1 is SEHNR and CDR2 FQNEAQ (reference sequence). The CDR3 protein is CASSPEGGSSYNEQFF. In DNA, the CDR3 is TGTGCCAGCAGCCCCGAGGGAGGGAGCTCCTACAATGAGCAGTTCTTC.

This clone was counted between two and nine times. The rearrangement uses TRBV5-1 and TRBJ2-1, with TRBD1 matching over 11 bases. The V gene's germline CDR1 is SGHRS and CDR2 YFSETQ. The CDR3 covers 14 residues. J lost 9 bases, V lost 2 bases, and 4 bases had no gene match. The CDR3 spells CASSFGQGAGEQFF. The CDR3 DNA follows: TGCGCCAGCAGCTTTGGACAGGGGGCCGGTGAGCAGTTCTTC.

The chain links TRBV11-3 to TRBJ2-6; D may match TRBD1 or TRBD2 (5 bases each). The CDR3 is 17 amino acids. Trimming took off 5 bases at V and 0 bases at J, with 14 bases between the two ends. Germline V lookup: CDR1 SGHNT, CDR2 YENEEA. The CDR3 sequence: CASSPGTSLSGANVLTF. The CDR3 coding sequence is TGTGCCAGCAGCCCCGGGACCTCCCTCTCTGGGGCCAACGTCCTGACTTTC. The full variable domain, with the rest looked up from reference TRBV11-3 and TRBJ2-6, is EAGVVQSPRYKIIEKKQPVAFWCNPISGHNTLYWYLQNLGQGPELLIRYENEEAVDDSQLPKDRFSAERLKGVDSTLKIQPAELGDSAVYLCASSPGTSLSGANVLTFGAGSRLTVL.

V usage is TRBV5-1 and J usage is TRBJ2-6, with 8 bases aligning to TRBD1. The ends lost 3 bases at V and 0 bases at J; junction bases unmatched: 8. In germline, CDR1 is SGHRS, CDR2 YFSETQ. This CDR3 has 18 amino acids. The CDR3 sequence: CASSWTGQVYSGANVLTF. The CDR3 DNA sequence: TGCGCCAGCAGCTGGACGGGACAGGTCTACTCTGGGGCCAACGTCCTGACTTTC.

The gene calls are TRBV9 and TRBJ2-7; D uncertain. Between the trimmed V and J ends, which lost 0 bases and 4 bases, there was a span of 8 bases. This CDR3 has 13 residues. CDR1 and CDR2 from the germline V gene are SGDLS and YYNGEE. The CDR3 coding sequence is TGTGCCAGCAGCGTAGTAGCCGGGTACGAGCAGTACTTC. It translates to CASSVVAGYEQYF. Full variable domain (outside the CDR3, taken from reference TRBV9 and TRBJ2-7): DSGVTQTPKHLITATGQRVTLRCSPRSGDLSVYWYQQSLDQGLQFLIQYYNGEERAKGNILERFSAQQFPDLHSELNLSSLELGDSALYFCASSVVAGYEQYFGPGTRLTVT.

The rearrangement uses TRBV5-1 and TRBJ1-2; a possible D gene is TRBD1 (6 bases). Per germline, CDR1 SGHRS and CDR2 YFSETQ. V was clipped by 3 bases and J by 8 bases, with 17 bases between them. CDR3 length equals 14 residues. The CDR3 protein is CASSSALQGGGYTF. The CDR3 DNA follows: TGCGCCAGCAGCTCAGCCTTACAGGGAGGGGGCTACACCTTC.

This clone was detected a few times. The CDR3 DNA reads as TGTGCCAGCAGCTTAGGGGGAAGGAGGACAACCTACGAGAACGAGCAGTACTTC. This encodes CASSLGGRRTTYENEQYF. The chain is built from TRBV7-9 and TRBJ2-7; either TRBD1 or TRBD2 may supply D (5 bases each). CDR3 length equals 18 residues. V was cut by 1 base and J by 5 bases, with 24 bases left in between. CDR1 is SEHNR, CDR2 FQNEAQ, per germline (reference sequence).

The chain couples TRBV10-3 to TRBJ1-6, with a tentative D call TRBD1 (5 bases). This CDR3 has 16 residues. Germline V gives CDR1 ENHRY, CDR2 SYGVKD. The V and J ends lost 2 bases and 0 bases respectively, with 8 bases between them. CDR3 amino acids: CAISERGSSYNSPLHF. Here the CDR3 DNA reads TGTGCCATCAGTGAGCGGGGGAGCTCCTATAATTCACCCCTCCACTTT.

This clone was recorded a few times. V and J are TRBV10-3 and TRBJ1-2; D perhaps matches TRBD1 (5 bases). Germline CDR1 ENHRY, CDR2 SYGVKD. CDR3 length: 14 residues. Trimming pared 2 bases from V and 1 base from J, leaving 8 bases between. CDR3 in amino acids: CAISEDQGNYGYTF. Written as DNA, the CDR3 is TGTGCCATCAGTGAGGATCAGGGTAACTATGGCTACACCTTC.

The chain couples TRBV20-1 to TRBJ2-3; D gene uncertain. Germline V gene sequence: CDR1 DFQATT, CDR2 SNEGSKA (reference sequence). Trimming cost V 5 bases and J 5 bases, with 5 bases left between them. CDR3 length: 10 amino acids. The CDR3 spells CSASLDTQYF. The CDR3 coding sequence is TGCAGTGCTTCATTAGATACGCAGTATTTT.

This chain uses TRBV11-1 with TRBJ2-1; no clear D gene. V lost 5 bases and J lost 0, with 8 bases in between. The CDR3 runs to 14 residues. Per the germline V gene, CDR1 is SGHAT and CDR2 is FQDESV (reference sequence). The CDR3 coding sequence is TGTGCCAGCAGCGGGGTCAGCTCCTACAATGAGCAGTTCTTC. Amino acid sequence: CASSGVSSYNEQFF.